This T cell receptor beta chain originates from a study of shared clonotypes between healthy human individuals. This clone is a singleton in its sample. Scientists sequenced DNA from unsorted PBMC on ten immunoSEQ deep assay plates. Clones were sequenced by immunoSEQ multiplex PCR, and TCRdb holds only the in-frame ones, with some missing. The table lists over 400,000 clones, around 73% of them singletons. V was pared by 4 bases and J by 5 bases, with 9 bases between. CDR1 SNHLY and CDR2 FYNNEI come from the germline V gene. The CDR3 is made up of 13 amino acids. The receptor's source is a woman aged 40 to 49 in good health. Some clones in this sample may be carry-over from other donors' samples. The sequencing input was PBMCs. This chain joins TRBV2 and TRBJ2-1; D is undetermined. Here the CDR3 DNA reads TGTGCCAGCAGTGTGAGCACACACAATGAGCAGTTCTTC. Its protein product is CASSVSTHNEQFF.